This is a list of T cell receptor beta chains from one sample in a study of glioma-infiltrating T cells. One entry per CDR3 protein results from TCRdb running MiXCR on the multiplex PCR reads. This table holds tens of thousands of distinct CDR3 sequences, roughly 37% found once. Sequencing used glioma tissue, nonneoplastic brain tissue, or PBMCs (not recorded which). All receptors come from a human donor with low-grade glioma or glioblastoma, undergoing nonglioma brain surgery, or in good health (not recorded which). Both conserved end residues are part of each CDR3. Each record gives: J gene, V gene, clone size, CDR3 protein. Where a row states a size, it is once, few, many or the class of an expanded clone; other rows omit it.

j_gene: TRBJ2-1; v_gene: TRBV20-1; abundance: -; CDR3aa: CSANPSGGYNEQFF
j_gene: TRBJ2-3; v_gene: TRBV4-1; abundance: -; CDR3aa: CASSLRGGEDTQYF
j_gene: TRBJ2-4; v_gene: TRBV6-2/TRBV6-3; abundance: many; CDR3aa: CASSYSNRLGRVNIQYF
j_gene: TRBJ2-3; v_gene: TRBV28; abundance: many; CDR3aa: CASRWTGKGDTQYF
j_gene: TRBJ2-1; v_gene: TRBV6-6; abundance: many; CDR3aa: CASSYSKLGAGYNEQFF
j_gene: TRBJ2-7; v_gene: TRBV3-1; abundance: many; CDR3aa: CASSRNWGTSYEQYF
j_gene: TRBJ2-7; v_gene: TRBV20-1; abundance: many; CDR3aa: CSARDRGLASYEQYF
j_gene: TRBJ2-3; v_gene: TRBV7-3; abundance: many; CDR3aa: CASSHGGLTGTQYF
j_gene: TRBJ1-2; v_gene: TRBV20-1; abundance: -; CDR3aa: CSAIPLFQGYAF
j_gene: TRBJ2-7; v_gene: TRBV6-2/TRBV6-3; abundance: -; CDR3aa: CACSASAGAQQYF
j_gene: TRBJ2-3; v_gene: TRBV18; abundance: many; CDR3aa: CASSPRKQLSTDTQYF
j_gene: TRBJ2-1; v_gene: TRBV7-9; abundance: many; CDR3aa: CASSLGMDSRGDEQFF
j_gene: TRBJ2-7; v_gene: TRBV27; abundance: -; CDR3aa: CASSLFGLTYNEQYF
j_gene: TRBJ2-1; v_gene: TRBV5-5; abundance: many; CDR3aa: CASSLFSGSNEQFF
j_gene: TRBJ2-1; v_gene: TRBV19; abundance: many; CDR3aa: CASSIAYRRGSSYNEQFF
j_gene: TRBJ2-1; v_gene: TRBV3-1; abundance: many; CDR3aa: CASSHARDSDYNEQFF
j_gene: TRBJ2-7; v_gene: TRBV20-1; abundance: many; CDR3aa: CSAAGTRAHEQYF
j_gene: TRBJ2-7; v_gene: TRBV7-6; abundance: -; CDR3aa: CASSYGDGSYGQYF
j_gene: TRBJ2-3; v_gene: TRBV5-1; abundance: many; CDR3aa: CASSLGQGITDTQYF
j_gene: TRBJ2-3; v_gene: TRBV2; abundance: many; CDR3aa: CASRAHTSTDTQYF
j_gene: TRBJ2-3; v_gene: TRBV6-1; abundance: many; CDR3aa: CASTHEWTGSDTQYF
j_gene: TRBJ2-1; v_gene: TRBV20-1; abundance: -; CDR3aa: CSAPTLLAGGPYEQFF
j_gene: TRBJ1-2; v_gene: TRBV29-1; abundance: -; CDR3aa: CSVGGANHYGYTF
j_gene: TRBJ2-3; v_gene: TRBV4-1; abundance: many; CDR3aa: CASSQGGFTDTQYF
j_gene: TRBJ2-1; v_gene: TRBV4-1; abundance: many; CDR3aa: CASSQVPGGPLNEQFF
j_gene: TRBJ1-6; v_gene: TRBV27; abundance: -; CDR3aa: CASSLRQGAGSPLHF
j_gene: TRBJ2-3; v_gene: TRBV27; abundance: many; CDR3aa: CASRLAGTDTQYF
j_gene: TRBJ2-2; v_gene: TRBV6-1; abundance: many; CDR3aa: CASSSGTNTGELFF